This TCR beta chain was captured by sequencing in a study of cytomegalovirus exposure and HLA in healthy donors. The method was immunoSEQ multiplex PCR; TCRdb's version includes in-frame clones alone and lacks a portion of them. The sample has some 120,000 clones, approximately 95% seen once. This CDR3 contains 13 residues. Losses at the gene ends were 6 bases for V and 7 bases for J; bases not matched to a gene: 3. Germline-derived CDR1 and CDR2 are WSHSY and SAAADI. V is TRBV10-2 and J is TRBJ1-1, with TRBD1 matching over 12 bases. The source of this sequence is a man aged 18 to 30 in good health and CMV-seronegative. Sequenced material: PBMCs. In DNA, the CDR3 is TGCGCCAGCAGGGGACAGGGGGCCGGTGAAGCTTTCTTT. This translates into CASRGQGAGEAFF.